The T cell receptor (beta chain) under discussion was sequenced for a study of cytomegalovirus exposure and HLA in healthy donors. PCR primers comprised 60 Vbeta and 13 Jbeta primers. Sequencing used immunoSEQ multiplex PCR; TCRdb keeps in-frame clones, though not all of them. The sample records around 150,000 clones, approximately 80% being singletons. Germline V gene data show CDR1 as MRHNA and CDR2 as SNTAGT. This CDR3 is 15 amino acids long. With 4 bases removed from V and 2 bases from J, the gap between germline ends came to 14 bases. The sequence came from a man between 45 and 60 years old in good health and CMV-seronegative. The specimen was PBMCs. J is TRBJ1-2 and V is TRBV6-4, with D unresolved. The CDR3 here is CASSVQFSYNYGYTF. The CDR3 DNA sequence: TGTGCCAGCAGTGTCCAGTTCAGTTACAACTATGGCTACACCTTC.